Listed below are T cell receptor beta chains from one sample, sequenced in a study of CD8+CD57+ T cells in acquired aplastic anemia. MiXCR, applied by TCRdb to the reads, yields one record per CDR3 protein. The sample includes about 190,000 distinct CDR3 sequences, less than 70% seen only once; the top ten take more than 15%. The material sequenced was sorted CD4+, CD8+, or CD8+CD57+ T cells (not recorded which) from PBMCs. The source is a human donor in good health, serving as a control. The conserved cysteine and the conserved F or W are not part of the CDR3 here.

TRBJ2-7,TRBV10-1,ASSRDSGYEQY
TRBJ2-6,TRBV4-3,ASSQDRTSSGANVLT
TRBJ2-2,TRBV12-3/TRBV12-4,ASSFRISGELF
TRBJ1-3,TRBV19,ASSISKGSAAGSGNTIY
-,TRBV29-1,SLGQTHGTQY
TRBJ2-7,TRBV20-1,SAQLPGEQY
TRBJ2-7,TRBV2,ASSMSGGSLYEQY
TRBJ2-7,TRBV29-1,SVEDGTYEQY
TRBJ1-2,TRBV10-3,AIRGADYGYT
TRBJ2-7,TRBV2,ASSGYTVGAGHVQY
TRBJ1-3,TRBV9,ASSVRGTGKGGNTIY
TRBJ1-2,TRBV20-1,SAREDRVYWNYGYT
TRBJ1-2,TRBV19,ASHRDQGPSGYT
TRBJ2-5,TRBV7-2,ASSLGLTSGGAETQY
TRBJ2-5,TRBV7-6,ASRGGGETQY
TRBJ2-5,TRBV7-9,ASSFRDRPFKETQY
TRBJ1-6,TRBV5-1,ASSRTADRVNSPLH
TRBJ2-1,TRBV2,ASSLLVVRNEQF
TRBJ1-2,TRBV19,ASRNTANYGYT
TRBJ1-6,TRBV20-1,SARDRNRGLNSPLH
TRBJ1-2,TRBV6-2/TRBV6-3,ASSLLETVNYGYT
TRBJ1-5,TRBV2,ASSGQGHNQPQH
TRBJ2-6,TRBV12-3/TRBV12-4,ASRPRDRPLT
TRBJ1-2,TRBV7-3,ASSKTDSWDGYT
TRBJ1-2,TRBV6-6,AIAPGGQGLGNYGYT
TRBJ1-4,TRBV6-4,ASSEGRGTTNEKLF
TRBJ1-3,TRBV12-3/TRBV12-4,ASRSLDSGNTIY
TRBJ2-2,TRBV30,AWGTGGWSGELF
TRBJ1-1,TRBV9,ASSVLAGGSTEAF
TRBJ2-3,TRBV19,ASSIFQITDTQY
TRBJ2-1,TRBV7-3,ASSLTGTGNNEQF
TRBJ2-7,TRBV20-1,SALPRTGGYEQY
TRBJ2-3,TRBV7-2,ASSLGLAGGSTDTQY